These 11 T cell receptor beta chains originate from one sample sequenced in a study of blood T cell repertoires in COVID-19. Profiling relied on immunoSEQ multiplex PCR, and the TCRdb table lists in-frame clones only, not all of them. The repertoire consists of a few hundred thousand clones, with around 90% occurring once and the leading ten covering roughly 6.3%. The source material was peripheral blood. These receptors originate from a woman in her forties or fifties with COVID-19, enrolled during active disease.

The rearrangement joins TRBV14 to TRBJ1-1, with a tentative D call TRBD1 (5 bases). The CDR3 totals 11 residues. Germline CDR1 reads SGHDN; CDR2 reads FVKESK. Trimming cost V 4 bases and J 10 bases, with 10 bases left between them. The CDR3 sequence is CASSPGGGAFF. The CDR3 DNA reads TGTGCCAGCAGCCCCGGGGGGGGAGCTTTCTTT.

The chain carries TRBV2 and TRBJ2-3; 7 bases map to TRBD2. Germline V gene sequence: CDR1 SNHLY, CDR2 FYNNEI. This CDR3 is built from 13 residues. CDR3 DNA sequence: TGTGCGCTCGCTAGCGGCAACACAGATACGCAGTATTTT. Its protein is CALASGNTDTQYF.

The chain carries TRBV7-8 and TRBJ1-5; D ambiguous. The CDR3 runs 14 residues. Trimming pared 1 base from V and 5 bases from J, leaving 9 bases between. Germline V CDR1 and CDR2: SGHVS, FQNEAQ. For the CDR3, the DNA is TGTGCCAGCAGCTTAGTGCCTGGAGATCAGCCCCAGCATTTT. Translated: CASSLVPGDQPQHF.

The chain has TRBV5-5 and TRBJ1-5; D ambiguous. The V gene lost 1 base and the J gene lost 3 bases, with 8 bases spanning the gap. The CDR3 runs to 14 residues. Germline-derived CDR1 and CDR2 are SGHKS and YYEKEE (reference sequence). CDR3 in DNA: TGTGCCAGCAGCTTGTTCGCAGTCAATCAGCCCCAGCATTTT. Amino acid sequence: CASSLFAVNQPQHF.

This clone was detected only once. The V gene is TRBV7-2, the J gene TRBJ2-1; D gene unclear. V lost 1 base and J lost 4, with 17 bases in between. Germline loops: CDR1 SGHTA, CDR2 FQGNSA. The CDR3 runs to 17 residues. The CDR3 DNA reads TGTGCCAGCAGCTTAGACCACAGACCCCCCACATACAATGAGCAGTTCTTC. Translated, it gives CASSLDHRPPTYNEQFF.

The count of this clone is one. The rearrangement joins TRBV5-1 to TRBJ1-6; 7 bases fit TRBD1. CDR3 length equals 18 residues. The junction had 12 bases not matched to a gene; V was cut back by 4 bases and J by 2 bases. Germline values: CDR1 SGHRS, CDR2 YFSETQ. The CDR3 sequence is CASSLKRQGGTYNSPLHF. CDR3 sequence (DNA): TGCGCCAGCAGCCTAAAACGACAGGGAGGAACCTATAATTCACCCCTCCACTTT.

The chain carries TRBV6-5 and TRBJ2-1, with D possibly matching TRBD2 (5 bases). The CDR3 is 14 amino acids. Germline V lookup: CDR1 MNHEY, CDR2 SVGAGI. V was trimmed by 7 bases and J by 7 bases, leaving 17 bases between them. CDR3 amino acids: CASMTPGIGNEQFF. DNA of the CDR3: TGTGCCAGCATGACCCCGGGGATCGGGAATGAGCAGTTCTTC.

The J gene is TRBJ1-4, the V gene TRBV2; D possibly corresponds to TRBD1 (5 bases). This CDR3 spans 15 amino acids. V was clipped by 7 bases and J by 8 bases, with 20 bases between them. The germline gives CDR1 SNHLY, CDR2 FYNNEI. CDR3 residues: CASMTSGTEGEKLFF. Here the CDR3 DNA reads TGTGCCAGCATGACCTCCGGGACGGAGGGGGAAAAACTGTTTTTT.

The chain carries TRBV3-1 (or the pseudogene TRBV3-2) and TRBJ2-5; a possible D gene is TRBD2 (5 bases). The V gene's germline CDR1 is LGHDT and CDR2 YNNKEL (reference sequence). Trimming removed 7 bases at V and 1 base at J, with 13 bases between. This CDR3 has 14 amino acids. The chain's CDR3 is CASTRVGVQETQYF. DNA for the CDR3: TGTGCCAGCACCCGGGTGGGAGTCCAAGAGACCCAGTACTTC.

This clone came up a few times. The genes are TRBV5-1 and TRBJ2-1; no reliable D call. Trimming took off 1 base at V and 6 bases at J, with 11 bases between the two ends. CDR3 length: 14 amino acids. From germline, CDR1 is SGHRS and CDR2 YFSETQ. The CDR3 region is CASSLPTMINEQFF. In DNA, the CDR3 is TGCGCCAGCAGCTTGCCCACTATGATCAATGAGCAGTTCTTC.

This chain joins TRBV4-2 and TRBJ2-7; 9 bases match TRBD1. There are 14 residues in the CDR3. Germline V gene lookup returns CDR1 LGHNA and CDR2 YNFKEQ. Trimming removed 4 bases from V and 2 bases from J; junction bases left unmatched: 3. The CDR3 sequence: CASSPRDRAYEQYF. CDR3 nucleotide sequence: TGTGCCAGCAGCCCCCGGGACAGGGCCTACGAGCAGTACTTC.